Listed below are T cell receptor beta chains from one sample, sequenced in a study of shared clonotypes between healthy human individuals. The data were produced by immunoSEQ multiplex PCR, yet TCRdb's version contains in-frame clones alone and is incomplete. The top ten hold 1.5% to 2% of the sample, which has approximately 2,000,000 clones, about 94% seen once. The sample comprised naive CD8+ T cells from PBMCs. Receptors were obtained from a man aged 18 to 35 in good health. Some clones in this sample may be carry-over from other donors' samples. Both conserved end residues are trimmed from each CDR3. Some rows have no size entry. The others give once, few or many, or a class for an expanded clone.

CDR3: ASGLSLLREGSYNEQF; size: once; length: 16; V: TRBV12-5
CDR3: ASSWSNSYEQY; size: once; length: 11; V: TRBV5-6
CDR3: AISESGGHSSYNEQF; size: .; length: 15; V: TRBV10-3
CDR3: ASSYNGVMNTEAF; size: .; length: 13; V: TRBV6-5
CDR3: ASRRGGFSGANVLT; size: once; length: 14; V: TRBV27
CDR3: ASSLGDRGPGANVLT; size: .; length: 15; V: TRBV7-9
CDR3: ASSSYRTGKETQY; size: .; length: 13; V: TRBV7-7
CDR3: ASSSLSTEQY; size: .; length: 10; V: TRBV7-9
CDR3: ASSVSREVDRYNEQF; size: .; length: 15; V: TRBV9
CDR3: ASSFGDIENERY; size: .; length: 12; V: TRBV5-1
CDR3: ASSLDYEQY; size: .; length: 9; V: TRBV5-1
CDR3: ASSRPMREDEETQY; size: .; length: 14; V: TRBV7-3
CDR3: ATNAGFQETQY; size: once; length: 11; V: TRBV7-6
CDR3: ASTPDFSSYNEQF; size: .; length: 13; V: TRBV27
CDR3: ASSQRSPSGSTDTQY; size: .; length: 15; V: TRBV5-1
CDR3: ASSLRLAGGPYIYEQY; size: once; length: 16; V: TRBV28
CDR3: ASSQGGFSNQPQH; size: .; length: 13; V: TRBV4-2
CDR3: ASSLDRNNEKLF; size: .; length: 12; V: TRBV25-1
CDR3: ASSPKATRVAEQY; size: once; length: 13; V: TRBV7-6
CDR3: ASSQEPGLVYEQY; size: .; length: 13; V: TRBV4-2
CDR3: ASSDFRGTYNEQF; size: .; length: 13; V: TRBV6-1
CDR3: ASSLVYQGGYEQY; size: .; length: 13; V: TRBV11-2
CDR3: ASSSVGSGGNEQF; size: .; length: 13; V: TRBV11-3
CDR3: ASSPVEGSEQF; size: .; length: 11; V: TRBV5-4
CDR3: ASSTGTSGRETQY; size: .; length: 13; V: TRBV21-1
CDR3: ASSPWLEQY; size: .; length: 9; V: TRBV11-2
CDR3: ASSLQGNYNQPQH; size: once; length: 13; V: TRBV28
CDR3: ATSRGGTSESYNEQF; size: .; length: 15; V: TRBV15
CDR3: ASSLAISYEQY; size: .; length: 11; V: TRBV7-9
CDR3: AISEGPGSGNTIY; size: .; length: 13; V: TRBV10-3
CDR3: ASSAYSGGGHEQY; size: .; length: 13; V: TRBV9
CDR3: ASLSGSGAPWFNEQY; size: .; length: 15; V: TRBV21-1
CDR3: ASSGLAEKFGFSTDTQY; size: .; length: 17; V: TRBV7-9
CDR3: ASSVAGGYQETQY; size: .; length: 13; V: TRBV9
CDR3: ASSHRNTGELF; size: .; length: 11; V: TRBV27
CDR3: ASSSPREGYWNEQF; size: .; length: 14; V: TRBV28
CDR3: ASQETATYEQY; size: .; length: 11; V: TRBV19
CDR3: ASSTGLAPNTGELF; size: .; length: 14; V: TRBV2
CDR3: ASSQISSPYNEQF; size: .; length: 13; V: TRBV6-5
CDR3: ASSPHGTGYGYT; size: .; length: 12; V: TRBV11-2
CDR3: ASSKEVRHQILNQPQH; size: .; length: 16; V: TRBV21-1
CDR3: ASTPLWALLGTGELF; size: .; length: 15; V: TRBV27
CDR3: ASSFPTSGTLLLHNEQF; size: .; length: 17; V: TRBV28
CDR3: ASSLRGRVNEQF; size: .; length: 12; V: TRBV28
CDR3: ASSQNPQLIGGDTGELF; size: .; length: 17; V: TRBV23-1
CDR3: ASSVVEGPLYGYT; size: .; length: 13; V: TRBV9
CDR3: AWGAGDERYNEQF; size: .; length: 13; V: TRBV30
CDR3: ASSSRLGYTEAF; size: .; length: 12; V: TRBV6-5
CDR3: ASSPIAGNTGELF; size: once; length: 13; V: TRBV6-5
CDR3: ASSLRDSITEAF; size: few; length: 12; V: TRBV7-8
CDR3: ASRRGSEKLF; size: .; length: 10; V: TRBV4-1
CDR3: ASSQLVSGGRETQY; size: once; length: 14; V: TRBV4-1
CDR3: ASSITGIPEDTQY; size: .; length: 13; V: TRBV19
CDR3: ASQAGGAGELF; size: .; length: 11; V: TRBV9
CDR3: ASSATDRLRSGYT; size: .; length: 13; V: TRBV11-2
CDR3: ASTRQAAYEQY; size: .; length: 11; V: TRBV7-9
CDR3: SARTGNYGYT; size: .; length: 10; V: TRBV29-1